The present T cell receptor (beta chain) was sequenced within a study of technical replicates of blood from several donors. The CDR3 consists of 14 residues. In germline, CDR1 is MNHNS, CDR2 SASEGT. V gave up 6 bases and J gave up 3 bases; unmatched junction bases: 5. Clones were sequenced by immunoSEQ multiplex PCR, and TCRdb holds only the in-frame ones, with some missing. The profile shows over 10,000 clones, 65% to 90% of them singletons. The receptor's source is a human donor in good health. The chain recombines TRBV6-1 with TRBJ2-7; the match to TRBD2 covers 10 bases. The sample was PBMCs. CDR3 in DNA: TGTGCCAGCAGAGCTAGCGGGAGCCTCTACGAGCAGTACTTC. Translated, it gives CASRASGSLYEQYF.